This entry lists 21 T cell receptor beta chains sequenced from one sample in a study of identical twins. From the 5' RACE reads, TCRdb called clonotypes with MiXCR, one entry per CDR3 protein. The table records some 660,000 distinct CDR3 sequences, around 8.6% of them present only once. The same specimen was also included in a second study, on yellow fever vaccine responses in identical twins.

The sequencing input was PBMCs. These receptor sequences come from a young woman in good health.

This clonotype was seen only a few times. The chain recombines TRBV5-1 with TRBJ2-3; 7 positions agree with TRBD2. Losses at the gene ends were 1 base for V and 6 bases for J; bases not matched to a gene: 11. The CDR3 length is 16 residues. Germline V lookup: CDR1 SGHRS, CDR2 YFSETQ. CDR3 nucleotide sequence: TGCGCCAGCAGCTTGTTGGCTAGCGGATCTGGGGATACGCAGTATTTT. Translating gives CASSLLASGSGDTQYF.

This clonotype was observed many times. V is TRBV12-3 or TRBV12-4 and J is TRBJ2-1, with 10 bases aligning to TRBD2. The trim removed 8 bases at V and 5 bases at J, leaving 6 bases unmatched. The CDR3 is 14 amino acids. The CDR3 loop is CASRPAGGNNEQFF. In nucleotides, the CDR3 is TGTGCCAGCCGTCCAGCGGGAGGGAACAATGAGCAGTTCTTC.

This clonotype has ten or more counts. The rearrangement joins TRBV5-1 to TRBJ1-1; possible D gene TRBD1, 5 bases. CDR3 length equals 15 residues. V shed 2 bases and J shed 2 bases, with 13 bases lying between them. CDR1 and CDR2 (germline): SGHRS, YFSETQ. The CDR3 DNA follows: TGCGCCAGCAGCTTATCGACAGCCATCAACACTGAAGCTTTCTTT. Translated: CASSLSTAINTEAFF.

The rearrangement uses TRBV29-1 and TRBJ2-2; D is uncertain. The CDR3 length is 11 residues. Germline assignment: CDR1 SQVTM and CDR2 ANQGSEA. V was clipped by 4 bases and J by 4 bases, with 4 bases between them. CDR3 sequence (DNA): TGCAGCGTTGCGGTCACCGGGGAGCTGTTTTTT. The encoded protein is CSVAVTGELFF.

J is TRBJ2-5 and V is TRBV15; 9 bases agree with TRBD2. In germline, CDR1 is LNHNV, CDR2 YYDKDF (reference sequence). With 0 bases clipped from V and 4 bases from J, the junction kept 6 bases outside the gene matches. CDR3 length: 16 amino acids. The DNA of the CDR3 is TGTGCCACCAGCAGAGATCGGGCGGGGGGGCGAGAGACCCAGTACTTC. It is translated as CATSRDRAGGRETQYF.

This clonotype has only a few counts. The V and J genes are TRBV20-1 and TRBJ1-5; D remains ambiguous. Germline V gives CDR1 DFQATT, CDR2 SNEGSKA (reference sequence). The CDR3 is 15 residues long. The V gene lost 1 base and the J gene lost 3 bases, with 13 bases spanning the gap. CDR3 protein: CSARGRGRTNQPQHF. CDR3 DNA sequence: TGCAGTGCTAGAGGCAGAGGCAGGACCAATCAGCCCCAGCATTTT.

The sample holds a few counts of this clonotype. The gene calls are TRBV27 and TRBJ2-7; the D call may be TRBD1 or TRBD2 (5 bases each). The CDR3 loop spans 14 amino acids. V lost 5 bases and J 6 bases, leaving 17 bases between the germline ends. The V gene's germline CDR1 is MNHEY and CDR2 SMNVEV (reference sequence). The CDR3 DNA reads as TGTGCCAGCAGTGTTTATGGGGGATCGAGCGAGCAGTACTTC. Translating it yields CASSVYGGSSEQYF.

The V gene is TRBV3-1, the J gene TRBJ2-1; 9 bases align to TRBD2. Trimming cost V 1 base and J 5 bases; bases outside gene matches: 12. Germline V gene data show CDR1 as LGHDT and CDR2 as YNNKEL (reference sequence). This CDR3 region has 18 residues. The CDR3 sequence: CASSQGAFSGSGHNEQFF. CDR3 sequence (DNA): TGTGCCAGCAGCCAAGGGGCCTTTAGCGGGAGCGGCCACAATGAGCAGTTCTTC.

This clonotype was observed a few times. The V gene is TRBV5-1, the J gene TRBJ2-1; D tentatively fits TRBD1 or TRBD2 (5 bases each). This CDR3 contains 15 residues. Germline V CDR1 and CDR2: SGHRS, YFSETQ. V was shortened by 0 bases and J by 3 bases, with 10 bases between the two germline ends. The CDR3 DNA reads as TGCGCCAGCAGCTTGGGGGGGAAGCGCTACAATGAGCAGTTCTTC. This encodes CASSLGGKRYNEQFF.

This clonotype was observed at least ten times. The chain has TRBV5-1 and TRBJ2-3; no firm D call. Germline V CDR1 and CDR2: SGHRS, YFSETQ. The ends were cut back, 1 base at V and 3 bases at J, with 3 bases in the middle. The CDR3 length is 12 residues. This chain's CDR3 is CASSLKTDTQYF. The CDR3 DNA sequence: TGCGCCAGCAGCTTGAAGACAGATACGCAGTATTTT.

The CDR3 DNA sequence: TGCGCCAGCAGCCCCTTCGGGGATCCCCGCACTGAAGCTTTCTTT. Translating gives CASSPFGDPRTEAFF. The chain recombines TRBV4-1 with TRBJ1-1; unclear D gene. V was trimmed by 4 bases and J by 4 bases, leaving 16 bases between them. The germline CDR1 and CDR2 sequences are MGHRA and YSYEKL. This CDR3 contains 15 residues.

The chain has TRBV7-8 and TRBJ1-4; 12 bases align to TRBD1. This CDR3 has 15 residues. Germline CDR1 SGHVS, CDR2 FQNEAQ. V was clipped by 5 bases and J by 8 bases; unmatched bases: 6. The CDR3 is CASSGRDRGHEKLFF. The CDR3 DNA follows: TGTGCCAGCAGCGGTCGGGACAGGGGGCACGAAAAACTGTTTTTT. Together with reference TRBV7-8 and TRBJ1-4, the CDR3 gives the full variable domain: GAGVSQSPRYKVAKRGQDVALRCDPISGHVSLFWYQQALGQGPEFLTYFQNEAQLDKSGLPSDRFFAERPEGSVSTLKIQRTQQEDSAVYLCASSGRDRGHEKLFFGSGTQLSVL.

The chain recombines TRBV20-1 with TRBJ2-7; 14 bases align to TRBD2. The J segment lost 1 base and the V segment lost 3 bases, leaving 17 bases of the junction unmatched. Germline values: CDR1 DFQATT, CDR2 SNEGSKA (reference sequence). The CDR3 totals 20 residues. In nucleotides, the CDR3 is TGCAGTGCTAGGTACCATCTGGGACTAGCGGGAGCCATGAATTCCTACGAGCAGTACTTC. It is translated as CSARYHLGLAGAMNSYEQYF.

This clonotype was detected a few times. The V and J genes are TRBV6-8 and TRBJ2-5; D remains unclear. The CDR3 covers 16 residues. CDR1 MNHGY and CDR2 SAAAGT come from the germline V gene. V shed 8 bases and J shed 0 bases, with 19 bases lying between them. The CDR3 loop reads CASLKTPPRDQETQYF. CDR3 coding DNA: TGTGCCAGCCTGAAAACACCACCTAGGGACCAAGAGACCCAGTACTTC.

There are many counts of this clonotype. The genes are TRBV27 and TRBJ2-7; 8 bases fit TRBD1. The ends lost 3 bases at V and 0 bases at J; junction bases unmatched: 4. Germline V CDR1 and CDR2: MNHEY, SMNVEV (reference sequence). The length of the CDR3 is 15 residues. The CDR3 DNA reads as TGTGCCAGCAGTTTGGGACAGGCTAGCTCCTACGAGCAGTACTTC. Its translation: CASSLGQASSYEQYF.

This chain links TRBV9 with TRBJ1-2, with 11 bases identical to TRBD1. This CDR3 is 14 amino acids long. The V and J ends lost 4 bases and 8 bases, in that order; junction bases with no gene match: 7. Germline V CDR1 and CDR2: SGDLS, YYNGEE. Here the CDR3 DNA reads TGTGCCAGCAGCTCTGGACAGGGGGCGTGGGGCTACACCTTC. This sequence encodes CASSSGQGAWGYTF.

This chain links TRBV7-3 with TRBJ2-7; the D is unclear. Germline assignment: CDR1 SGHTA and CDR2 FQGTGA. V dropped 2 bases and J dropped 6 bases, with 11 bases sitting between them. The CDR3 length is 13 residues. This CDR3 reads CASSLYPMGEQYF. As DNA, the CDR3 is TGTGCCAGCAGCTTATACCCCATGGGCGAGCAGTACTTC.

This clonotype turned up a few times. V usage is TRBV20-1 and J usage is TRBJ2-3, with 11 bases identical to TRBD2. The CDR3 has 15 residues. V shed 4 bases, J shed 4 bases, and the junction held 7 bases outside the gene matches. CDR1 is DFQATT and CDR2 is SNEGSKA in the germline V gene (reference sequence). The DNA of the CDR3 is TGCAGTGCTAAATCACTAGCGGGAGACCCAGATACGCAGTATTTT. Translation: CSAKSLAGDPDTQYF.

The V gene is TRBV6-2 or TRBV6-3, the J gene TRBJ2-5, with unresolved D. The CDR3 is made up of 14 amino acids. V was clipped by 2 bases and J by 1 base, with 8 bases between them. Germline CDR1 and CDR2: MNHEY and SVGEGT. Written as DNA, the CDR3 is TGTGCCAGCAGTTACATCGGCAGCCAAGAGACCCAGTACTTC. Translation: CASSYIGSQETQYF.

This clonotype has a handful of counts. The CDR3 protein is CASSLTGGSTGELFF. CDR3 bases: TGTGCCAGCAGTTTGACAGGGGGGAGCACCGGGGAGCTGTTTTTT. The chain uses TRBV12-3 or TRBV12-4 and TRBJ2-2, with 9 bases identical to TRBD1. Losses at the gene ends were 3 bases for V and 4 bases for J; bases not matched to a gene: 3. This CDR3 is built from 15 residues.

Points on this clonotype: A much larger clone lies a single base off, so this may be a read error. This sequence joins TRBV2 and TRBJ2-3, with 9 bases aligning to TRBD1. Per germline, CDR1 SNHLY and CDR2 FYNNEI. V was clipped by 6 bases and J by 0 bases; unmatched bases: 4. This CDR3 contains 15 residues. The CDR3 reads CASRRDRVSTDTQYF. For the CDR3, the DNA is TGTGCCAGCAGACGGGACAGGGTTAGCACAGATACGCAGTATTTT.